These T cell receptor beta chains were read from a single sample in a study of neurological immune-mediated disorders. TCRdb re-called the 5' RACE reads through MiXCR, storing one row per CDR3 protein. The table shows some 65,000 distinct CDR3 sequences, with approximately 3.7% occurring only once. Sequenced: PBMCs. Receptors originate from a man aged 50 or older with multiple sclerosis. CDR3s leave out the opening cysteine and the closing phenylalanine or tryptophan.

CDR3aa: ATSDPWTVKGYEQY
v_gene: TRBV24-1

CDR3aa: ASSLNRGWF
v_gene: TRBV5-1

CDR3aa: ASSRLQGSNQPQN
v_gene: TRBV2

CDR3aa: AISAAGGLSGANVLT
v_gene: TRBV10-3

CDR3aa: ASSSPPADTQY
v_gene: TRBV7-2

CDR3aa: SARRQPLQETQY
v_gene: TRBV20-1

CDR3aa: ASSLGPGQQYGYT
v_gene: TRBV11-2

CDR3aa: ASSQLGPYNEQF
v_gene: TRBV3-1

CDR3aa: ASSYRGRYSPLH
v_gene: TRBV6-5

CDR3aa: ASRNLLGTGNYEQY
v_gene: TRBV6-5

CDR3aa: ASSGREADTQY
v_gene: TRBV25-1

CDR3aa: ASSADRVGEQF
v_gene: TRBV5-5

CDR3aa: ATKLGLVTDTQY
v_gene: TRBV7-8

CDR3aa: SARDLDYGYT
v_gene: TRBV20-1